The subject of this entry is one T cell receptor (beta chain). The record originates from a study of cytomegalovirus exposure and HLA in healthy donors. TCRdb keeps only in-frame clones here, not all; method: immunoSEQ multiplex PCR. This sample has 200,000 to 250,000 clones; around 78% occur once, and the top ten carry roughly 5.5%. The V gene's germline CDR1 is SGDLS and CDR2 YYNGEE. The CDR3 covers 15 residues. The trim removed 4 bases at V and 1 base at J, leaving 6 bases unmatched. This clonotype originated in a woman under 30 in good health and CMV-seronegative. V usage is TRBV9 and J usage is TRBJ2-7; 9 positions match TRBD1. Sequences were obtained from PBMCs. The CDR3 DNA follows: TGTGCCAGCAGCTCGACAGGGGGTAGTTCCTACGAGCAGTACTTC. This codes for CASSSTGGSSYEQYF.